The 24 T cell receptor beta chains below come from one sample, sequenced in a study of blood T cell repertoires in COVID-19 (TCRdb year 2020). Library prep was done by the immunoSEQ multiplex PCR assay. This immuneACCESS table, as held by TCRdb, lists in-frame sequences with V and J called but not all clones. Of the missing ones, under half trace to an unresolved V gene in checked studies; the others have no known cause. The table for this sample lists some 290,000 clones; approximately 90% of them were counted only once. Clones ranked in the top ten supply about 2% of the sample. The sequenced sample was PBMCs or T cells enriched from blood (not recorded which). These receptors originate from a woman in her forties with acute COVID-19.

The V gene is TRBV9, the J gene TRBJ1-4; a weak D match, TRBD1 (6 bases). Germline V lookup: CDR1 SGDLS, CDR2 YYNGEE. Deletions cut 3 bases from V and 6 bases from J, with 18 bases between. This CDR3 comprises 16 residues. The DNA of the CDR3 is TGTGCCAGCAGCGCCACAGGGTGGGGGAGAGATGAAAAACTGTTTTTT. It is translated as CASSATGWGRDEKLFF.

This rearrangement joins TRBV5-6 to TRBJ2-1; TRBD2 aligns across 11 bases. This CDR3 has 16 residues. Germline V gene sequence: CDR1 SGHDT, CDR2 YYEEEE. J was trimmed by 4 bases and V by 4 bases; bases with no gene match: 7. This CDR3 reads CASSRRTSGPYNEQFF. In DNA form, the CDR3 reads TGTGCCAGCAGCCGACGGACTAGCGGGCCGTACAATGAGCAGTTCTTC.

V usage is TRBV30 and J usage is TRBJ2-1; TRBD2 matches 7 bases. This CDR3 has 14 residues. CDR1 and CDR2 (germline): GTSNPN, SVGIG (reference sequence). With V trimmed by 0 bases and J by 5 bases, 4 bases remained unmatched. Here the CDR3 DNA reads TGTGCCTGGAGTGTACTAGCGTGGGACAATGAGCAGTTCTTC. Protein sequence: CAWSVLAWDNEQFF.

This chain links TRBV7-8 with TRBJ2-2; 7 bases map to TRBD1. Trimming took 5 bases from V and 4 from J; bases not matched to a gene: 4. Per the germline V gene, CDR1 is SGHVS and CDR2 is FQNEAQ. This CDR3 spans 14 amino acids. The CDR3 DNA reads TGTGCCAGCAGCCTGACAGGGTTCACCGGGGAGCTGTTTTTT. It codes for CASSLTGFTGELFF. The full variable domain, with the rest looked up from reference TRBV7-8 and TRBJ2-2, is GAGVSQSPRYKVAKRGQDVALRCDPISGHVSLFWYQQALGQGPEFLTYFQNEAQLDKSGLPSDRFFAERPEGSVSTLKIQRTQQEDSAVYLCASSLTGFTGELFFGEGSRLTVL.

The J gene is TRBJ2-7, the V gene TRBV6-6; unclear D gene. The CDR3 totals 14 residues. Trimming took off 6 bases at V and 2 bases at J, with 14 bases between the two ends. Germline V gives CDR1 MNHNY, CDR2 SVGAGI (reference sequence). In DNA, the CDR3 is TGTGCCAGCAGAACAACCCAGAACCCCTACGAGCAGTACTTC. This translates into CASRTTQNPYEQYF.

This chain connects TRBV9 to TRBJ2-7, with unresolved D. The CDR3 spans 13 residues. CDR1 and CDR2 (germline): SGDLS, YYNGEE. V was pared by 3 bases and J by 2 bases, with 9 bases between. CDR3 amino acids: CASSGTNPYEQYF. The CDR3 DNA reads TGTGCCAGCAGCGGAACAAATCCCTACGAGCAGTACTTC. Full variable domain (missing parts from reference TRBV9 and TRBJ2-7): DSGVTQTPKHLITATGQRVTLRCSPRSGDLSVYWYQQSLDQGLQFLIQYYNGEERAKGNILERFSAQQFPDLHSELNLSSLELGDSALYFCASSGTNPYEQYFGPGTRLTVT.

V is TRBV6-6 and J is TRBJ2-7; 7 bases map to TRBD2. The CDR3 runs 15 residues. CDR1 and CDR2 (germline): MNHNY, SVGAGI (reference sequence). The V and J ends lost 0 bases and 7 bases, in that order; junction bases with no gene match: 9. DNA for the CDR3: TGTGCCAGCAGTTACTCGGTTGGACTCGGGGGGGAGCAGTACTTC. Amino acids: CASSYSVGLGGEQYF.

J is TRBJ2-1 and V is TRBV27; 7 bases match TRBD1. Germline lookup yields CDR1 MNHEY and CDR2 SMNVEV (reference sequence). With 5 bases clipped from V and 7 bases from J, the junction kept 11 bases outside the gene matches. The CDR3 loop spans 15 amino acids. The CDR3 DNA follows: TGTGCCAGCAGTCCGTCTGTGACAGGGAAAAATGAGCAGTTCTTC. It encodes CASSPSVTGKNEQFF.

This clone occurred a few times. The rearrangement uses TRBV7-3 and TRBJ2-2, with a possible D match to TRBD1 (6 bases). Germline lookup yields CDR1 SGHTA and CDR2 FQGTGA. V lost 1 base, J lost 5 bases, and 11 bases lay in between. The CDR3 length is 15 residues. The CDR3: CASSLNRARTGELFF. For the CDR3, the DNA is TGTGCCAGCAGCTTAAACAGGGCTAGGACCGGGGAGCTGTTTTTT.

CDR3 sequence (DNA): TGTGCCAGCAGCTTGGCCGCGGGCCGCACCTACAATGAGCAGTTCTTC. This gives the protein CASSLAAGRTYNEQFF. The V and J genes are TRBV7-3 and TRBJ2-1; tentative D call: TRBD2 (5 bases). The CDR3 spans 16 residues. From germline, CDR1 is SGHTA and CDR2 FQGTGA. The germline V and J ends were trimmed by 3 bases and 2 bases, with 14 bases remaining between them.

A few counts support this clone. The rearrangement uses TRBV6-2 or TRBV6-3 and TRBJ1-3; D ambiguous. Germline V gene sequence: CDR1 MNHEY, CDR2 SVGEGT. Trimming took 0 bases from V and 0 from J, leaving 6 bases between them. The length of the CDR3 is 15 residues. DNA of the CDR3: TGTGCCAGCAGTTACTCGACAATCTCTGGAAACACCATATATTTT. Its translation: CASSYSTISGNTIYF.

The V call is TRBV12-3 or TRBV12-4, the J call TRBJ1-6; tentatively, D is TRBD1 (6 bases). V lost 1 base and J lost 11, with 9 bases in between. CDR3 size: 13 residues. CDR3 amino acids: CASSLGGGPPLHF. The CDR3 DNA sequence: TGTGCCAGCAGTTTAGGTGGGGGCCCACCCCTCCACTTT.

This clone was counted a single time. The CDR3 protein is CASTRPSGSYEQYF. CDR3 nucleotide sequence: TGTGCCAGCACTCGGCCTAGCGGCTCCTACGAGCAGTACTTC. The rearrangement links TRBV6-6 to TRBJ2-7; 7 bases are shared with TRBD2. The germline V gene encodes CDR1 MNHNY and CDR2 SVGAGI (reference sequence). CDR3 length: 14 amino acids. J lost 0 bases, V lost 7 bases, and 6 bases had no gene match.

The chain links TRBV5-1 to TRBJ2-3, with D hard to call. The germline V gene has CDR1 SGHRS and CDR2 YFSETQ. The ends were cut back, 7 bases at V and 0 bases at J, with 9 bases in the middle. The CDR3 is 13 amino acids. The CDR3 protein is CASRGSSTDTQYF. The CDR3 nucleotides are TGCGCCAGCCGAGGATCAAGCACAGATACGCAGTATTTT.

This clone occurred once. The chain employs TRBV11-2 and TRBJ1-1, with 9 bases matching TRBD1. The CDR3 extends over 16 amino acids. In germline, CDR1 is SGHAT, CDR2 FQNNGV. The junction had 9 bases not matched to a gene; V was cut back by 5 bases and J by 2 bases. For the CDR3, the DNA is TGTGCCAGCAGCAGGAAGGGACAGGGCACAAACACTGAAGCTTTCTTT. The encoded protein is CASSRKGQGTNTEAFF.

This clone has only one observation. The rearrangement uses TRBV4-1 and TRBJ1-4, with a possible D match to TRBD1 (5 bases). Germline V lookup: CDR1 MGHRA, CDR2 YSYEKL. Trimming stripped 4 bases from V and 0 bases from J, with 9 bases between. The CDR3 extends over 15 amino acids. This chain's CDR3 is CASSPAGATNEKLFF. CDR3 in DNA: TGCGCCAGCAGCCCGGCGGGGGCAACTAATGAAAAACTGTTTTTT.

The chain joins TRBV27 to TRBJ1-1; D remains unclear. Trimming stripped 5 bases from V and 5 bases from J, with 21 bases between. The germline gives CDR1 MNHEY, CDR2 SMNVEV (reference sequence). The CDR3 spans 16 residues. The CDR3 protein is CASSPEGALRATEAFF. CDR3 coding DNA: TGTGCCAGCAGTCCTGAGGGAGCCCTTAGGGCGACTGAAGCTTTCTTT.

The chain employs TRBV7-2 and TRBJ1-3; maybe TRBD1 (5 bases). The CDR3 is 13 amino acids. V gave up 3 bases and J gave up 3 bases, with 6 bases separating them. CDR1 is SGHTA, CDR2 FQGNSA, per germline. The CDR3 sequence is CASSFQGGNTIYF. The CDR3 DNA reads as TGTGCCAGCAGCTTTCAGGGTGGAAACACCATATATTTT.

This clone was recorded once. This chain uses TRBV7-9 with TRBJ2-1; 8 bases line up with TRBD2. The CDR3 is made up of 15 amino acids. V shed 4 bases, J shed 4 bases, and the junction held 6 bases outside the gene matches. Per the germline V gene, CDR1 is SEHNR and CDR2 is FQNEAQ (reference sequence). Here the CDR3 DNA reads TGTGCCAGCAGCTCCGGACTAGCCGAATACAATGAGCAGTTCTTC. It encodes CASSSGLAEYNEQFF.

The rearrangement links TRBV4-1 to TRBJ2-3; 7 nucleotides match TRBD1. J gave up 2 bases and V 5 bases, and 7 bases lay outside the gene matches. Germline V lookup: CDR1 MGHRA, CDR2 YSYEKL. The CDR3 contains 15 residues. CDR3 sequence: CASSTDRVATDTQYF. The CDR3 DNA follows: TGCGCCAGCAGCACCGACAGGGTGGCCACAGATACGCAGTATTTT.

The chain joins TRBV11-3 to TRBJ2-1; D call uncertain. Germline-derived CDR1 and CDR2 are SGHNT and YENEEA. The CDR3 sequence is 11 residues long. The V end was cut by 2 bases, the J end by 7 bases, with 3 bases between. As DNA, the CDR3 is TGTGCCAGCAGCTTAATAAATGAGCAGTTCTTC. Protein sequence: CASSLINEQFF.

In this sample, this clone turned up many times. The chain employs TRBV5-1 and TRBJ2-1; TRBD2 might be the D (6 bases). The CDR3 runs 14 residues. V lost 0 bases to trimming and J lost 2 bases, with 6 bases between them. Germline-derived CDR1 and CDR2 are SGHRS and YFSETQ. This CDR3 is CASSLGLAYNEQFF. The CDR3 bases are TGCGCCAGCAGCTTGGGACTAGCCTACAATGAGCAGTTCTTC.

The rearrangement uses TRBV18 and TRBJ2-7; no firm D call. CDR3 length equals 15 residues. V was trimmed by 3 bases and J by 0 bases, leaving 12 bases between them. The germline V gene encodes CDR1 KGHSH and CDR2 LQKENI. The CDR3 loop is CASSPPSGSSYEQYF. The CDR3 nucleotides are TGTGCCAGCTCACCCCCTAGTGGGTCCTCCTACGAGCAGTACTTC.

This clone has only one observation. The CDR3 DNA sequence: TGTGCCAGCAGTGCCGGGACTATCAACACCGGGGAGCTGTTTTTT. This gives the protein CASSAGTINTGELFF. This chain links TRBV28 with TRBJ2-2; 7 bases are a match to TRBD2. The germline V gene encodes CDR1 MDHEN and CDR2 SYDVKM. Trimming removed 5 bases from V and 2 bases from J; junction bases left unmatched: 5. This CDR3 contains 15 residues.